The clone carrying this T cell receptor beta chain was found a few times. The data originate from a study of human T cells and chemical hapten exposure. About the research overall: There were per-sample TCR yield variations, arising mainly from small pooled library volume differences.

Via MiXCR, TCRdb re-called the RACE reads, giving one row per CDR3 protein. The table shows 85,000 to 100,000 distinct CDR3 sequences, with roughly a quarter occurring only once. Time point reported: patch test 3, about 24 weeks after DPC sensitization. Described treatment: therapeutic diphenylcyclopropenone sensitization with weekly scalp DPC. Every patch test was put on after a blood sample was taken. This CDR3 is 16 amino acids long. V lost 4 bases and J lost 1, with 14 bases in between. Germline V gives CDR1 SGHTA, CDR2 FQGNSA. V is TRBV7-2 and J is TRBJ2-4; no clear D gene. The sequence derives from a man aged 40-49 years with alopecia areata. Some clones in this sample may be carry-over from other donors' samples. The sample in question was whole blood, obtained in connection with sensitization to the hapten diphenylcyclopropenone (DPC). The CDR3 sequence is CASSSTLRGAKNIQYF. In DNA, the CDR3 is TGTGCCAGCAGCTCAACTTTACGTGGGGCCAAAAACATTCAGTACTTC. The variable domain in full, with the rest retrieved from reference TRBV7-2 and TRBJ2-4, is GAGVSQSPSNKVTEKGKDVELRCDPISGHTALYWYRQSLGQGLEFLIYFQGNSAPDKSGLPSDRFSAERTGGSVSTLTIQRTQQEDSAVYLCASSSTLRGAKNIQYFGAGTRLSVL.